The source of this T cell receptor beta chain is a study of T cells in women clearing cervical HPV infection. Study as a whole: Only a few women had HLA typing results available.

Concerning this clone itself: As yet, its antigen is unknown. The read falls 3 residues short of the CDR3 end, and the missing part is taken from the germline J gene.

The germline CDR1 and CDR2 sequences are GTSNPN and SVGIG (reference sequence). The CDR3 is 15 residues long. V was pared by 6 bases and J by 4 bases, with 18 bases between. Assay: immunoSEQ multiplex PCR; the TCRdb copy retains only in-frame clones and omits some. This repertoire includes tens of thousands of clones. Regarding the study as a whole: CIN3+ cases had significantly higher TCR repertoire richness than controls, but evenness did not differ. TRBV6-7 relative abundance averaged about 0.1% in cases and 0.16% in controls.

Sequencing was carried out using blood buffy coat. The sequence was obtained from a woman aged 18 to 69 with a cervical HPV16 infection that either progressed to CIN3+ or cleared (not recorded which). The V gene is TRBV30, the J gene TRBJ2-2; a possible D gene is TRBD2 (6 bases). The covered CDR3 bases are TGTGCCTGCCCAGCTCGGGTAGCGGCCACCGGGGAG. Protein: CACPARVAATGE. From start to end, the CDR3 is CACPARVAATGELFF.